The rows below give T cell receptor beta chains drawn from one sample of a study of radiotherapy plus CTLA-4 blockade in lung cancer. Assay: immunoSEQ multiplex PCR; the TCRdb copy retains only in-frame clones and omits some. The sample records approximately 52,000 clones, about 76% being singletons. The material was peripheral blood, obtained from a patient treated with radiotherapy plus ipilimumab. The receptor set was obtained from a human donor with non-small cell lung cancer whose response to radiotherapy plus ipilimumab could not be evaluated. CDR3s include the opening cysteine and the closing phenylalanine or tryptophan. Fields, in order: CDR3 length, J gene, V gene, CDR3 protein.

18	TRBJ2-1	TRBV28	CASSLPPTSGARDNEQFF
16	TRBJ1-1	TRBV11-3	CASRSGTETLNTEAFF
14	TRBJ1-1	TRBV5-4	CASTWGQGDTEAFF
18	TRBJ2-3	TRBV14	CASSQGSLGGRWADTQYF
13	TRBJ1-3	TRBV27	CASGPVRGNTIYF
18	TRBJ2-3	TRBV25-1	CASSEYHLRDTSTDTQYF
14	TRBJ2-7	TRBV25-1	CASSETGRPREQYF
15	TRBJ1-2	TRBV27	CASSSQEGAGYGYTF
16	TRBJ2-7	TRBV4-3	CASSQDQQTRGGEQYF
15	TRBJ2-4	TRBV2	CASRGTGDGKNIQYF
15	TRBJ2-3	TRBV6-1	CASSGRGRSTDTQYF
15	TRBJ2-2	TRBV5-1	CASSSRTTNTGELFF
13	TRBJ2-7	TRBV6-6	CASRRGGGYEQYF
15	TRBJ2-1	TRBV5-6	CASTVAGTADNEQFF
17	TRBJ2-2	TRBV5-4	CASSRRGGPLNTGELFF
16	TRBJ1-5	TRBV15	CATSRGKGVGNQPQHF
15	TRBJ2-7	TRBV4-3	CASSQTQGAPYEQYF